The 31 T cell receptor beta chains reported below all come from one sample, sequenced in a study of identical twins. From the 5' RACE reads, TCRdb called clonotypes with MiXCR, one entry per CDR3 protein. The repertoire holds 200,000 to 300,000 distinct CDR3 sequences, with about 11% as singletons. Input material: memory T cells sorted from blood. Every receptor here comes from a man in his forties or fifties in good health.

This clonotype was detected only once. The chain uses TRBV18 and TRBJ1-6, with 8 nucleotides matching TRBD1. Germline CDR1 and CDR2: KGHSH and LQKENI. This CDR3 spans 16 amino acids. V shed 2 bases, J shed 5 bases, and the junction held 5 bases outside the gene matches. CDR3 protein: CASSPAGTGNNSPLHF. For the CDR3, the DNA is TGTGCCAGCTCACCAGCCGGGACAGGAAATAATTCACCCCTCCACTTT.

This clonotype appeared many times. The J gene is TRBJ2-1, the V gene TRBV20-1; TRBD2 might be the D (6 bases). The CDR3 is 14 residues long. The V end lost 5 bases, the J end lost 5 bases, and 16 bases lay between the germline ends. Germline V CDR1 and CDR2: DFQATT, SNEGSKA (reference sequence). CDR3 region: CSAYRLERNNEQFF. DNA of the CDR3: TGCAGTGCTTACCGACTAGAACGGAACAATGAGCAGTTCTTC.

V usage is TRBV27 and J usage is TRBJ2-6; a possible D gene is TRBD2 (5 bases). The CDR3 length is 17 residues. Per the germline V gene, CDR1 is MNHEY and CDR2 is SMNVEV (reference sequence). V was cut by 6 bases and J by 1 base, with 16 bases left in between. CDR3 bases: TGTGCCAGCAGCCTCGGGAACCTTGTTTCTGGGGCCAACGTCCTGACTTTC. This codes for CASSLGNLVSGANVLTF.

This clonotype has just a few counts. The V gene is TRBV28, the J gene TRBJ1-6, with TRBD1 matching 9 bases. The CDR3 extends over 15 amino acids. Germline CDR1 MDHEN, CDR2 SYDVKM. Trimming at V came to 6 bases and at J to 9 bases, leaving 9 bases not matched to a gene. The CDR3 sequence: CASRLEQGAISPLHF. CDR3 DNA sequence: TGTGCCAGCAGGCTGGAACAGGGGGCTATTTCACCCCTCCACTTT.

This clonotype was detected ten times or more. The V and J genes are TRBV20-1 and TRBJ1-3, with D possibly TRBD1 on 6 matching bases. CDR1 is DFQATT and CDR2 is SNEGSKA in the germline V gene (reference sequence). The germline V and J ends were trimmed by 6 bases and 2 bases, with 11 bases remaining between them. The CDR3 spans 13 residues. CDR3 loop: CSAGTPTGNTIYF. CDR3 bases: TGCAGTGCCGGGACACCAACTGGAAACACCATATATTTT.

The CDR3 nucleotides are TGCAGCGCCCACAGTCCCGGGACAGGATCGAGCTCTGGAAACACCATATATTTT. This encodes CSAHSPGTGSSSGNTIYF. The rearrangement joins TRBV29-1 to TRBJ1-3, with TRBD1 matching 8 bases. Per germline, CDR1 SQVTM and CDR2 ANQGSEA. CDR3 length: 18 amino acids. After removal of 7 bases from V and 0 bases from J, the junction contained 17 bases not matched to a gene.

This clonotype was observed many times. The rearrangement uses TRBV3-1 and TRBJ2-2, with D hard to call. Trimming took off 0 bases at V and 0 bases at J, with 5 bases between the two ends. The CDR3 totals 15 residues. Germline V gene data show CDR1 as LGHDT and CDR2 as YNNKEL (reference sequence). CDR3 coding DNA: TGTGCCAGCAGCCAAGATTATGCGAACACCGGGGAGCTGTTTTTT. It codes for CASSQDYANTGELFF.

This chain uses TRBV15 with TRBJ1-4; no firm D call. Between the trimmed V and J ends, which lost 3 bases and 8 bases, there was a span of 10 bases. Germline lookup yields CDR1 LNHNV and CDR2 YYDKDF (reference sequence). The CDR3 is 13 residues long. Here the CDR3 reads CATSSGPREKLFF. Written as DNA, the CDR3 is TGTGCCACCAGCAGTGGTCCCAGAGAAAAACTGTTTTTT.

The chain combines TRBV9 with TRBJ1-2; D is possibly TRBD1 (5 bases). Germline lookup yields CDR1 SGDLS and CDR2 YYNGEE. This CDR3 region has 15 residues. V lost 3 bases and J 2 bases, leaving 14 bases between the germline ends. The CDR3 reads CASSADPGTNYGYTF. CDR3 DNA sequence: TGTGCCAGCAGCGCCGACCCCGGGACGAACTATGGCTACACCTTC.

This clonotype has a count of ten or more. The gene calls are TRBV15 and TRBJ1-5, with D maybe TRBD1 (5 bases). This CDR3 comprises 14 residues. V gave up 4 bases and J gave up 4 bases, with 11 bases separating them. Per the germline V gene, CDR1 is LNHNV and CDR2 is YYDKDF (reference sequence). The CDR3 nucleotides read TGTGCCACCAGCAACGCCAGGGTAAATCAGCCCCAGCATTTT. It encodes CATSNARVNQPQHF.

This clonotype was seen repeatedly, ten times or more. The chain links TRBV6-5 to TRBJ1-5; D may be TRBD1 (5 bases). From germline, CDR1 is MNHEY and CDR2 SVGAGI. There are 13 residues in the CDR3. V lost 2 bases and J 10 bases, leaving 12 bases between the germline ends. This CDR3 reads CASSYRGGYPQHF. The CDR3, as DNA: TGTGCCAGCAGTTACCGGGGGGGGTATCCCCAGCATTTT.

This clonotype has at least ten counts. This chain connects TRBV5-6 to TRBJ1-1; 9 nucleotides align to TRBD1. This CDR3 comprises 17 residues. The germline V gene encodes CDR1 SGHDT and CDR2 YYEEEE. V gave up 0 bases and J gave up 4 bases; unmatched junction bases: 10. CDR3 sequence (DNA): TGTGCCAGCAGCTTGGGACAGACAGGGGGAGGGACCACTGAAGCTTTCTTT. Its protein product is CASSLGQTGGGTTEAFF.

This clonotype was counted a few times. The chain joins TRBV12-3 or TRBV12-4 to TRBJ2-3, with 8 bases lining up with TRBD2. With V trimmed by 8 bases and J by 2 bases, 6 bases remained unmatched. The CDR3 runs 14 residues. For the CDR3, the DNA is TGTGCCAGCGTAGCGGGACAAACCACAGATACGCAGTATTTT. It encodes CASVAGQTTDTQYF.

This clonotype was observed a handful of times. The chain employs TRBV6-2 or TRBV6-3 and TRBJ1-2; the match to TRBD1 covers 8 bases. V lost 6 bases, J lost 8 bases, and 5 bases stayed unmatched. From germline, CDR1 is MNHEY and CDR2 SVGEGT. The CDR3 length is 12 residues. The CDR3 region is CASRGTGTGYTF. The CDR3 nucleotides are TGTGCCAGCAGAGGGACAGGAACGGGCTACACCTTC.

V is TRBV20-1 and J is TRBJ2-1; 9 nucleotides match TRBD2. Germline CDR1 and CDR2: DFQATT and SNEGSKA (reference sequence). The CDR3 totals 15 residues. V trimming: 0 bases; J trimming: 5 bases; junction bases outside the gene matches: 5. CDR3 DNA sequence: TGCAGTGCTAGAGATTCTTCTAGCGGGAACAATGAGCAGTTCTTC. Its protein is CSARDSSSGNNEQFF.

This clonotype has at least ten counts. V usage is TRBV12-3 or TRBV12-4 and J usage is TRBJ1-2; 8 bases are a match to TRBD1. V shed 0 bases, J shed 4 bases, and the junction held 7 bases outside the gene matches. The length of the CDR3 is 16 residues. The CDR3 coding sequence is TGTGCCAGCAGTTTAGCCCGGGACAGGCCCATCTATGGCTACACCTTC. This gives the protein CASSLARDRPIYGYTF.

This chain connects TRBV6-5 to TRBJ2-7; no firm D call. Germline V gene sequence: CDR1 MNHEY, CDR2 SVGAGI. V lost 2 bases and J 5 bases, leaving 13 bases between the germline ends. The CDR3 contains 14 residues. The DNA for the CDR3 is TGTGCCAGCAGTTACGGTAGAGGAACCAACGAGCAGTACTTC. This codes for CASSYGRGTNEQYF.

This clonotype was recorded a few times. The genes are TRBV2 and TRBJ2-7; 13 positions agree with TRBD2. There are 17 residues in the CDR3. Germline lookup yields CDR1 SNHLY and CDR2 FYNNEI. V lost 5 bases to trimming and J lost 6 bases; unmatched junction nucleotides: 13. CDR3 amino acids: CASSFDSGLAGEGEQYF. For the CDR3, the DNA is TGTGCCAGCAGTTTTGACAGCGGACTAGCGGGAGAGGGCGAGCAGTACTTC.

This clonotype was counted ten times or more. V gene TRBV30 combines with J gene TRBJ1-4; no firm D call. The CDR3 extends over 14 amino acids. Trimming removed 4 bases at V and 0 bases at J, with 9 bases between. Germline CDR1 GTSNPN, CDR2 SVGIG (reference sequence). The CDR3 loop reads CAWISSATNEKLFF. The CDR3 coding sequence is TGTGCCTGGATTTCGAGTGCAACTAATGAAAAACTGTTTTTT.

The chain combines TRBV3-1 with TRBJ2-1; D is ambiguous. The CDR3 is 14 amino acids. Germline V CDR1 and CDR2: LGHDT, YNNKEL (reference sequence). V was trimmed by 4 bases and J by 6 bases, leaving 13 bases between them. The CDR3 sequence is CASSRPGLTNEQFF. CDR3 nucleotides: TGTGCCAGCAGCCGTCCAGGCCTCACCAATGAGCAGTTCTTC.

There are many counts of this clonotype. CDR3 loop: CASSLEGRNLYEQYF. DNA for the CDR3: TGTGCCAGCAGCTTAGAGGGACGGAACCTCTACGAGCAGTACTTC. The V call is TRBV7-2, the J call TRBJ2-7; D might be TRBD1 or TRBD2, each matching 5 bases. The CDR3 consists of 15 residues. V gave up 1 base and J gave up 3 bases, with 13 bases separating them. Per germline, CDR1 SGHTA and CDR2 FQGNSA.

This clonotype has more than one count but fewer than ten. The gene calls are TRBV4-2 and TRBJ1-1; 7 bases fit TRBD1. Germline loops: CDR1 LGHNA, CDR2 YNFKEQ. J lost 2 bases, V lost 5 bases, and 5 bases had no gene match. This CDR3 spans 14 amino acids. The CDR3 DNA reads as TGTGCCAGCAGCGAAAGGGACAGAAACACTGAAGCTTTCTTT. This translates into CASSERDRNTEAFF.

This clonotype was found many times. The chain is built from TRBV4-3 and TRBJ2-1; D uncertain. This CDR3 is built from 16 residues. The ends were cut back, 0 bases at V and 2 bases at J, with 11 bases in the middle. Germline values: CDR1 LGHNA, CDR2 YSLEER. CDR3 in DNA: TGCGCCAGCAGCCAAGATATTTCAGGTACCTACAATGAGCAGTTCTTC. Translated: CASSQDISGTYNEQFF.

This clonotype was seen repeatedly, ten times or more. The chain joins TRBV19 to TRBJ2-5; no clear D gene. The V gene's germline CDR1 is LNHDA and CDR2 SQIVND (reference sequence). The CDR3 length is 13 residues. The germline V and J ends were trimmed by 0 bases and 4 bases, with 6 bases remaining between them. The CDR3 DNA reads as TGTGCCAGTAGTATAGATGATGGAGAGACCCAGTACTTC. Translation: CASSIDDGETQYF.

This clonotype was seen many times. The chain has TRBV29-1 and TRBJ2-1; 9 bases are a match to TRBD2. Germline trimming cut 4 bases from V and 4 bases from J; bases unmatched to any gene: 8. The CDR3 sequence is 15 residues long. Germline loops: CDR1 SQVTM, CDR2 ANQGSEA. CDR3: CSVGEGSGRYNEQFF. The CDR3 DNA follows: TGCAGCGTTGGGGAGGGTAGCGGGAGATACAATGAGCAGTTCTTC.

In its sample, this clonotype was seen a few times. The chain links TRBV6-2 or TRBV6-3 to TRBJ2-3, with 14 nucleotides matching TRBD2. CDR1 is MNHEY, CDR2 SVGEGT, per germline. Trimming removed 10 bases from V and 1 base from J; junction bases left unmatched: 19. The CDR3 spans 20 residues. In DNA, the CDR3 is TGTGCCACCTGGAGGTTAGGGACTAGCGGGAGTATCGGTGGCACAGATACGCAGTATTTT. The encoded protein is CATWRLGTSGSIGGTDTQYF.

This clonotype was detected ten times or more. This rearrangement joins TRBV29-1 to TRBJ2-7, with 7 bases aligning to TRBD2. This CDR3 has 13 residues. Germline V gene sequence: CDR1 SQVTM, CDR2 ANQGSEA. The ends lost 2 bases at V and 1 base at J; junction bases unmatched: 2. The CDR3 sequence: CSVELADSYEQYF. The CDR3 DNA reads as TGCAGCGTTGAACTAGCGGATTCCTACGAGCAGTACTTC.

The rearrangement uses TRBV4-1 and TRBJ1-2; the match to TRBD1 covers 9 bases. CDR3 length equals 16 residues. Trimming at V came to 1 base and at J to 7 bases, leaving 10 bases not matched to a gene. Germline V gene lookup returns CDR1 MGHRA and CDR2 YSYEKL. DNA of the CDR3: TGCGCCAGCAGCCAAGGGGGGACAGGGCGTAGGGTTGGCTACACCTTC. The encoded protein is CASSQGGTGRRVGYTF.

This clonotype was observed a few times. The chain carries TRBV28 and TRBJ2-7, with unresolved D. Germline CDR1 reads MDHEN; CDR2 reads SYDVKM. The CDR3 is made up of 13 amino acids. The V gene lost 2 bases and the J gene lost 3 bases, with 8 bases spanning the gap. In nucleotides, the CDR3 is TGTGCCAGCAGTTTACCCGCAAACTACGAGCAGTACTTC. It translates to CASSLPANYEQYF. Variable domain in full (rest from reference TRBV28 and TRBJ2-7): DVKVTQSSRYLVKRTGEKVFLECVQDMDHENMFWYRQDPGLGLRLIYFSYDVKMKEKGDIPEGYSVSREKKERFSLILESASTNQTSMYLCASSLPANYEQYFGPGTRLTVT.

This clonotype was counted at least ten times. The V gene is TRBV7-2, the J gene TRBJ2-5, with no clear D. Germline values: CDR1 SGHTA, CDR2 FQGNSA. This CDR3 has 12 amino acids. The V end was cut by 4 bases, the J end by 5 bases, with 8 bases between. The CDR3 here is CASSSLSETQYF. The DNA of the CDR3 is TGTGCCAGCAGCTCCCTAAGTGAGACCCAGTACTTC.

This clonotype has ten or more counts. The rearrangement joins TRBV5-5 to TRBJ1-1; D ambiguous. Germline lookup yields CDR1 SGHKS and CDR2 YYEKEE (reference sequence). The CDR3 has 18 amino acids. The V end lost 0 bases, the J end lost 3 bases, and 21 bases lay between the germline ends. The CDR3 DNA reads TGTGCCAGCAGCTTGGATGGAAAGGTCTGGGGATATTACACTGAAGCTTTCTTT. Its translation is CASSLDGKVWGYYTEAFF.